This TCR beta chain was sequenced during a study of cytomegalovirus exposure and HLA in healthy donors. Points from the study as a whole: According to the study, approximately 150 TCR beta chains were cytomegalovirus-associated. Diagnosis of cytomegalovirus status made by the classifier reportedly showed high specificity and sensitivity. A few CMV-associated chains proved CMV antigen-specific in vitro.

The repertoire was sequenced with immunoSEQ multiplex PCR; TCRdb's copy has only in-frame clones and lacks some. The sample lists 95,000 to 150,000 clones; about 94% were seen once. The donors were in the approximately 130-subject validation cohort, distinct from the approximately 670-subject first cohort. Points on this clone: Its specificity is not known.

Sequences were obtained from PBMCs. The sequence came from a woman between 18 and 29 years old in good health and CMV-seronegative.

CDR3 amino acids: CASSSTGSGRQPQHF. CDR3 bases: TGTGCCAGCAGTTCGACAGGCTCGGGCAGGCAGCCCCAGCATTTT. J is TRBJ1-5 and V is TRBV28, with D possibly being TRBD1 (6 bases). Germline V lookup: CDR1 MDHEN, CDR2 SYDVKM. Trimming left V 4 bases short and J 7 bases short, with 17 bases between. This CDR3 contains 15 residues.